This T cell receptor (beta chain) was identified in a study of regulatory T cells in long-lasting Graves disease. The sample holds a few counts of this clonotype. What it binds is not known. Time point here: persistent/refractory GD, antithyroid drugs over 5 years with positive TRAb. PBMC RNA was the source of the TCR library. Notes on the study in general: Those with persistent disease had in common more public clonotypes (about 2,700) than new patients (approximately 890). When disease was persistent, TRBV28, TRBJ1-2 and TRBJ2-5 were the favored segments.

Building the TCR beta libraries relied on iRepertoire HTBI primers, and CDR3 regions underwent Arm-PCR. Each CDR3 protein is one row after TCRdb ran MiXCR on the multiplex PCR reads. In the table there are over 650,000 distinct CDR3 sequences, about 32% of which are singletons. This CDR3 is 13 amino acids long. V was shortened by 6 bases and J by 12 bases, with 21 bases between the two germline ends. Germline V lookup: CDR1 MNHEY, CDR2 SMNVEV (reference sequence). This receptor was taken from a female donor with Graves disease. The rearrangement uses TRBV27 and TRBJ2-7, with D perhaps matching TRBD1 (9 bases). The material was peripheral blood mononuclear cells (PBMCs), obtained when the disease was refractory, from a patient treated with antithyroid drugs. The CDR3 DNA reads as TGTGCCAGCAGCGGGGGGGTCGGACAGGGGCGGTACTTC. It encodes CASSGGVGQGRYF.